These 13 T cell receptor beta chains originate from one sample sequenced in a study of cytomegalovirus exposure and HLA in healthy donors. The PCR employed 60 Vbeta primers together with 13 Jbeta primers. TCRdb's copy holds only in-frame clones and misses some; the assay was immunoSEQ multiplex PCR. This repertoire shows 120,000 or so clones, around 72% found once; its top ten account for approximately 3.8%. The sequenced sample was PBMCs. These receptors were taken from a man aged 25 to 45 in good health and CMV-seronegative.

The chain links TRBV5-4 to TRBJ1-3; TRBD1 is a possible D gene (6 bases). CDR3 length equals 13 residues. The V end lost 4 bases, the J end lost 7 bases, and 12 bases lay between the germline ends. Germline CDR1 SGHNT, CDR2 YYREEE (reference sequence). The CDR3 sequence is CASSVYRENTIYF. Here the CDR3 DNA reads TGTGCCAGCAGCGTTTACAGGGAGAACACCATATATTTT.

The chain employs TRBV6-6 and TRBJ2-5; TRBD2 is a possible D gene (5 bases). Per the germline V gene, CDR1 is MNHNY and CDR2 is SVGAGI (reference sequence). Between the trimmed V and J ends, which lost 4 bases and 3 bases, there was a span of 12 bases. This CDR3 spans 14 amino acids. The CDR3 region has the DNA TGTGCCAGCAGTTCTCTCGCGAGGGAAGAGACCCAGTACTTC. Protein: CASSSLAREETQYF.

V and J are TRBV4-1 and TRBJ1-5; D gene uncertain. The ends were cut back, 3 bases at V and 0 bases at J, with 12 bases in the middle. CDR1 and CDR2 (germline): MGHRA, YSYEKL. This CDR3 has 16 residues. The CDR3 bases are TGCGCCAGCAGCCAGACACAGTCCCTTAGCAATCAGCCCCAGCATTTT. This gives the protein CASSQTQSLSNQPQHF.

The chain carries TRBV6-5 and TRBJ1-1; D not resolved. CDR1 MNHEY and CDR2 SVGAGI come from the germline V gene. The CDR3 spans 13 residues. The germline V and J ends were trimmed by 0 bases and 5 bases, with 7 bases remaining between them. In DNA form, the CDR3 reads TGTGCCAGCAGTTACTCGATGAGGACTGAAGCTTTCTTT. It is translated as CASSYSMRTEAFF.

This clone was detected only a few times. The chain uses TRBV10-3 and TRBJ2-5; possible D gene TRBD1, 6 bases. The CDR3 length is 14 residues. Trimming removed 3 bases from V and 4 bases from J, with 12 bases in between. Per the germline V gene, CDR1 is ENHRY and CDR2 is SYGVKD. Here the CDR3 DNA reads TGTGCCATCAGTGAACAGGGAAGAGGAGAGACCCAGTACTTC. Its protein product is CAISEQGRGETQYF.

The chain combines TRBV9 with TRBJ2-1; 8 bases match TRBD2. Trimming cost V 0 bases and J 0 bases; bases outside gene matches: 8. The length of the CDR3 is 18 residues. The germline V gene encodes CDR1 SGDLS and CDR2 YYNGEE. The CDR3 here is CASSVEASGLSSYNEQFF. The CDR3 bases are TGTGCCAGCAGCGTAGAGGCTAGCGGGTTGAGCTCCTACAATGAGCAGTTCTTC.

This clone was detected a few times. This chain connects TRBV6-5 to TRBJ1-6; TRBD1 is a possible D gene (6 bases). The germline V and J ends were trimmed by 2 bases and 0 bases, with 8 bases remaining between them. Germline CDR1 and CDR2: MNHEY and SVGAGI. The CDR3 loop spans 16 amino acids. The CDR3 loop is CASSYNRDSYNSPLHF. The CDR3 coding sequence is TGTGCCAGCAGTTACAACAGGGACTCCTATAATTCACCCCTCCACTTT.

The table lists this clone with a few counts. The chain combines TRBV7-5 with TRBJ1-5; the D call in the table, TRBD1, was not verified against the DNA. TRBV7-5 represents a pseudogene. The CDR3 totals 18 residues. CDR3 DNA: TGTGCCAGAAGCTTAAGTATCCCAGGGCCCATTATAGGGCAGCCCCAGCATTTT. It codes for CARSLSIPGPIIGQPQHF.

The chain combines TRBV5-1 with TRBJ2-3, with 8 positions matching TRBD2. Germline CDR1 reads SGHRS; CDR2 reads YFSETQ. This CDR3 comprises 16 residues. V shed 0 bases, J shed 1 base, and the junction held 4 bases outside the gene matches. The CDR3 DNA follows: TGCGCCAGCAGCTTGGCCGCGGGACTAGGCACAGATACGCAGTATTTT. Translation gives CASSLAAGLGTDTQYF.

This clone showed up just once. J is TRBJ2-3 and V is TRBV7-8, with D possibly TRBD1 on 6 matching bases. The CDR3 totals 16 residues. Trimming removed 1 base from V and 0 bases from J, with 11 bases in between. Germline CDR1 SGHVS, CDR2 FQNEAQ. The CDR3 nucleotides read TGTGCCAGCAGCTTAGAACAGGGCACTAGCACAGATACGCAGTATTTT. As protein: CASSLEQGTSTDTQYF.

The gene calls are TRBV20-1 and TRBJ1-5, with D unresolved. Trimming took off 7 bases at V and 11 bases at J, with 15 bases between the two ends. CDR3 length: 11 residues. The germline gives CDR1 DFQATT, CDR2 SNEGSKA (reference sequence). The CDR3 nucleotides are TGCAGTGTGCCAGTAGGGAGGGCCCAGCATTTT. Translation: CSVPVGRAQHF.

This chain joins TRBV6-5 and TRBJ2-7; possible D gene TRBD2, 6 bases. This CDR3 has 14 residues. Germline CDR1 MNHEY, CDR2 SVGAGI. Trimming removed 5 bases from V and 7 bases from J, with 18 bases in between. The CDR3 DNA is TGTGCCAGCAGTGAAGATCCCCGGGGGAGGGAGCAGTACTTC. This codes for CASSEDPRGREQYF.

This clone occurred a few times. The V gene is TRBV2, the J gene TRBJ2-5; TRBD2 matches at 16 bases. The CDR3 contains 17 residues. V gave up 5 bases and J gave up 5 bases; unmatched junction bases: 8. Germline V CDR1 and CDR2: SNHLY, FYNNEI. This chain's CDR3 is CASSTGTSGGAAETQYF. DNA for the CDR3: TGTGCCAGCAGTACCGGGACTAGCGGGGGGGCTGCGGAGACCCAGTACTTC.